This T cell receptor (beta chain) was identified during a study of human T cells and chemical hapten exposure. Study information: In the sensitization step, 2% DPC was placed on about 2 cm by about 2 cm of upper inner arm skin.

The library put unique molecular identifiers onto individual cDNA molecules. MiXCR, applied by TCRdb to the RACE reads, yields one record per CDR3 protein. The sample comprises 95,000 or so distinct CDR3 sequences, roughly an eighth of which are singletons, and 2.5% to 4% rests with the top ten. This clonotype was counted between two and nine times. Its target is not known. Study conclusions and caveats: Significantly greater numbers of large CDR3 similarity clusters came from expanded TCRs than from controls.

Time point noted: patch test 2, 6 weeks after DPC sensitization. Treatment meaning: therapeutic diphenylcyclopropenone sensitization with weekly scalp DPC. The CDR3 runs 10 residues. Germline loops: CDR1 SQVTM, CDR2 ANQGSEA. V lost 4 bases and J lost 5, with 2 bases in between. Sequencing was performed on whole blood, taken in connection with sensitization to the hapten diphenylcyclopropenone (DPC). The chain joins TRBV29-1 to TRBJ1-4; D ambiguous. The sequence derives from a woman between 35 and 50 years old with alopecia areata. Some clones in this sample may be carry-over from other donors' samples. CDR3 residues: CSVGNEKLFF. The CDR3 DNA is TGCAGCGTTGGGAATGAAAAACTGTTTTTT.